The clone carrying this T cell receptor (beta chain) was observed a single time. Per the authors' pipeline: Amplification of reference gene primers was used by the study to estimate nucleated cell counts. Data came from immunoSEQ multiplex PCR; TCRdb stores just in-frame clones and leaves some out. That table furnishes V, J and clone size, whereas the DNA furnished D and trimming. The sample lists 60,000 to 75,000 clones, 70% to 90% occurring once. The V and J ends lost 3 bases and 10 bases, in that order; junction bases with no gene match: 12. Germline lookup yields CDR1 LNHDA and CDR2 SQIVND (reference sequence). The CDR3 runs to 15 residues. It was during active infection that Seattle patients were enrolled and then longitudinally followed. The sample belongs to a study of blood T cell repertoires in COVID-19. In the study overall: Sites across the United States, Italy and Spain contributed samples from acute and convalescent COVID-19. PBMCs, B-cell-depleted T cells, or T cells provided the cDNA or gDNA that made up the material.

This TCR was sampled from a woman between 50 and 59 years old with COVID-19, enrolled during active disease. The V and J genes are TRBV19 and TRBJ2-1; 7 nucleotides align to TRBD2. Source material: peripheral blood. For the CDR3, the DNA is TGTGCCAGTAGTATTCTGACTAGCTCGGCGGGGGAGCAGTTCTTC. Translating gives CASSILTSSAGEQFF.